This T cell receptor beta chain came from a study of blood T cells in healthy people across ages (dated by TCRdb to the mid-2010s). Regarding the study in general: In model experiments, template switching captured about one uniquely barcoded TCR beta cDNA molecule for every two T cells. Using deep sequencing normalized with unique cDNA molecular identifiers, the study measured how TCR beta repertoire diversity changes with age. Donors of different ages were randomly distributed across sequencing lanes to avoid experimental bias. The study analyzed two additional independent replicas of 1 million unique cDNA reads from the same blood draw for two donors, one aged 18 to 29 and one aged 80 or older. The donors were divided into four age groups: young (average around 15 years), middle-aged (approximately 39), aged (around 59) and long-lived (about 90). Results the study describes overall, beyond this receptor: Because donor CMV infection status was unknown, age-related changes in expanded clonotypes were potentially confounded. Observed TCR beta diversity per million T cells fell roughly linearly with age, and a significant reduction was already apparent by age around 40. Since profiling was done on bulk unsorted PBMCs, naive and antigen-experienced compartments could not be conclusively compared. Compared with the aged group, the long-lived group had more naive CD4+ T cells, fewer expanded clones and increased TCR diversity, suggesting age selection. The percentage of naive T cells measured by flow cytometry correlated strongly with observed TCR beta diversity. Estimates of total diversity based on one million sequenced T cells were considered lower bounds and underestimates.

The donors were some 39 Caucasian individuals from Russia, aged roughly 6 to 100 years, who were systemically healthy. Each donor gave about 10 milliliters of peripheral blood, drawn into EDTA-treated Vacutainer tubes. Ficoll-Paque density-gradient centrifugation was used to isolate PBMCs, with at least 6.5 million obtained per sample. Trizol reagent was used to extract total RNA from the PBMCs, yielding at least 6 micrograms per sample. For every donor, flow cytometry on a PBMC aliquot measured the percentage of naive CD45RAhigh/CD27high T cells. From a lookup of the germline V gene, CDR1 and CDR2 are SGHVS and FQNEAQ. V and J lose 1 base and 8 bases, and a span of 14 bases separates them. Inclusive of the bounding cysteine and phenylalanine, the CDR3 is 14 residues long. Only the CDR3 portion is preserved as DNA: 42 bases, with reading frame beginning at the first base. To note about this clonotype: Its target antigen remains unknown. No much larger clonotype is one base removed from it; base qualities were not supplied.

The library came from 5' RACE. The sequencer listed for this sample is Illumina HiSeq 2500. A second PCR of roughly 6 to 12 cycles was performed with a sample-barcoded 5' primer and a J-beta primer mix. Each TCR beta cDNA molecule received a unique molecular identifier from a template-switch 5' adaptor carrying 12 random nucleotides. Each sample yielded at least 3 million CDR3-containing paired-end reads. The Mint cDNA synthesis kit, primed by a TRBC-specific oligonucleotide, was used to synthesize first-strand cDNA from all RNA. Following uracil-DNA glycosylase treatment, all cDNA underwent a first 18-cycle PCR with the universal primers M1SS and BC2_uni_R. The study's processing was this. For normalization, 1 million high-quality reads, each with a distinct molecular identifier, were randomly selected from each sample. Instead of being binned into consensus sequences, reads that shared molecular identifiers were thrown out. MiTCR, set to a Q25 quality threshold and the strictest error-elimination algorithm, was used for CDR3 identification, clonotype clustering and error correction. A nonparametric unseen species model with Euler transformation was used to estimate lower-bound total TCR beta diversity. TCRdb handled the public reads itself, with Q25 trimming in fastp and clone calling in MiXCR, and kept productive beta chains. When rows share a CDR3 protein, they turn into one entry using the most common DNA and genes. These V and J calls originate from TCRdb's pipeline instead of the authors' own analysis. The sample records about 640,000 distinct CDR3 sequences, about 30% of which are singletons. The leading ten clones occupy 15% to 17% of the sample.

This TCR came from an elderly woman in good health. Sequenced input: blood. In this chain, TRBV7-8 is recombined with TRBJ1-2; no confident D gene assignment can be made. The nucleotides are TGTGCCAGCAGCTTAGGCAAGGAAGGGTACGGCTACACCTTC. The translation is CASSLGKEGYGYTF.